This TCR beta chain was identified during a study of blood T cell repertoires in COVID-19. Study summary: Collection of acute and convalescent COVID-19 samples took place in the United States, Italy and Spain. The analysed material was cDNA or gDNA that came from T cells, B-cell-depleted T cells, or PBMCs.

The CDR3 runs to 15 residues. V was cut by 0 bases and J by 6 bases, with 14 bases left in between. Germline CDR1 SGHVS, CDR2 FNYEAQ. Enrollment of patients from Seattle took place during active infection, with longitudinal follow-up. Original processing notes: By means of reference gene primer amplification, nucleated cell counts were estimated. Generated by immunoSEQ multiplex PCR, the TCRdb table keeps only in-frame clones and is missing some. V and J calls and clone size are copied from that table; D and trimming were computed from the DNA. Of 250,000 to 400,000 clones in the sample, 90% are singletons; the top ten hold less than 3.5%.

The chain couples TRBV7-6 to TRBJ1-2; tentative D call: TRBD1 (6 bases). This clonotype was obtained from a woman aged 25 to 39 with COVID-19, enrolled during active disease. The specimen was peripheral blood. As DNA, the CDR3 is TGTGCCAGCAGCTTAGCAGACGCAGGGGCGCATGGCTACACCTTC. It is translated as CASSLADAGAHGYTF.